This passage covers 22 T cell receptor beta chains from one sample sequenced in a study of T-cell reconstitution after alpha-beta-depleted transplantation in children (dated by TCRdb to the mid-2010s). To prepare the library, PCR was applied. Instrument used: Illumina HiSeq 2500. TCR libraries were prepared with molecular barcoding, using unique molecular identifiers to normalize TCRbeta repertoire quantification. TCRdb applied fastp at Q25 and MiXCR to the public reads, then kept only in-frame beta chains. Entries that share a CDR3 protein sequence are merged under the most common genes and DNA. For this sample there are 500,000 or so distinct CDR3 sequences; around a third appear just once. The ten largest make up around 2.5% of the sample. This specimen was PBMCs from the stem cell graft donor, taken from the stem cell graft. The receptors were sampled from a human donor who donated a stem cell graft to a child with aplastic anemia.

The CDR3 loop is CSARDRTGAKNIQYF. The CDR3 region has the DNA TGCAGTGCTAGAGATCGGACAGGGGCCAAAAACATTCAGTACTTC. The chain carries TRBV20-1 and TRBJ2-4; 8 bases are a match to TRBD1. J was trimmed by 1 base and V by 0 bases; bases with no gene match: 2. Per the germline V gene, CDR1 is DFQATT and CDR2 is SNEGSKA (reference sequence). The CDR3 runs 15 residues.

The chain uses TRBV20-1 and TRBJ1-2, with 8 positions matching TRBD1. Unmatched junction bases numbered 3, after V lost 1 base and J lost 2 bases. The CDR3 runs 14 residues. The germline V gene encodes CDR1 DFQATT and CDR2 SNEGSKA (reference sequence). The CDR3 loop is CSARAGTGNYGYTF. Written as DNA, the CDR3 is TGCAGTGCTAGAGCCGGGACAGGAAACTATGGCTACACCTTC.

V gene TRBV11-3 combines with J gene TRBJ2-1; 9 bases fit TRBD2. This CDR3 spans 14 amino acids. Germline V CDR1 and CDR2: SGHNT, YENEEA. After removal of 7 bases from V and 9 bases from J, the junction contained 10 bases not matched to a gene. The CDR3, as DNA: TGTGCCAGCACCAGTAGCGGGAGTGGGGGTGAGCAGTTCTTC. Translated: CASTSSGSGGEQFF.

The chain joins TRBV7-9 to TRBJ2-2; D remains unclear. Germline assignment: CDR1 SEHNR and CDR2 FQNEAQ (reference sequence). The CDR3 runs 14 residues. V lost 2 bases, J lost 6 bases, and 10 bases lay in between. CDR3 protein: CASSLSLSPGELFF. DNA of the CDR3: TGTGCCAGCAGCTTATCTCTGTCGCCCGGGGAGCTGTTTTTT.

In nucleotides, the CDR3 is TGCAGCGCGGGAGGGACGTACGAAAAACTGTTTTTT. Its protein product is CSAGGTYEKLFF. This chain uses TRBV29-1 with TRBJ1-4; the D gene is possibly TRBD1 (5 bases). In germline, CDR1 is SQVTM, CDR2 ANQGSEA. Trimming shortened V by 7 bases and J by 8 bases, and 14 bases separated the two germline ends. CDR3 length equals 12 residues.

The gene calls are TRBV5-1 and TRBJ1-1; possible D gene TRBD1, 6 bases. The ends were cut back, 7 bases at V and 0 bases at J, with 13 bases in the middle. The CDR3 length is 14 residues. CDR1 and CDR2 from the germline V gene are SGHRS and YFSETQ. The CDR3 coding sequence is TGCGCCAGCGGAAGAGACAGGCTGAACACTGAAGCTTTCTTT. This encodes CASGRDRLNTEAFF.

This clonotype was observed a handful of times. The chain has TRBV7-9 and TRBJ2-7, with 14 bases fitting TRBD2. J lost 3 bases, V lost 5 bases, and 9 bases had no gene match. Per the germline V gene, CDR1 is SEHNR and CDR2 is FQNEAQ (reference sequence). This CDR3 contains 17 residues. This CDR3 is CASSVGLAGGTSYEQYV. The CDR3 DNA reads TGTGCCAGCAGCGTAGGACTAGCGGGAGGAACTAGCTACGAGCAGTACGTC.

This clonotype appeared a few times. The J gene is TRBJ2-1, the V gene TRBV29-1; D may match TRBD1 or TRBD2 (5 bases each). Trimming removed 4 bases at V and 4 bases at J, with 14 bases between. Germline lookup yields CDR1 SQVTM and CDR2 ANQGSEA. The CDR3 runs to 14 residues. The CDR3 region has the DNA TGCAGCGTTGCCCCCAGGGAGCCATACAATGAGCAGTTCTTC. Translation gives CSVAPREPYNEQFF.

This chain uses TRBV29-1 with TRBJ2-7, with TRBD1 matching over 7 bases. Germline values: CDR1 SQVTM, CDR2 ANQGSEA. The J segment lost 3 bases and the V segment lost 1 base, leaving 6 bases of the junction unmatched. The CDR3 totals 14 residues. CDR3 nucleotides: TGCAGCGTTGAAGTGACAGGGACACACTACGAGCAGTACGTC. The encoded protein is CSVEVTGTHYEQYV.

The CDR3 nucleotides read TGTGCCAGTAGTATCGGGGACCCCGGGGTTGAGCAGTTCTTC. Translated: CASSIGDPGVEQFF. The chain carries TRBV19 and TRBJ2-1; TRBD1 or TRBD2 may be the D gene (5 bases each). V lost 3 bases and J 9 bases, leaving 15 bases between the germline ends. The CDR3 has 14 residues. CDR1 is LNHDA and CDR2 is SQIVND in the germline V gene (reference sequence).

The V and J genes are TRBV5-8 and TRBJ2-1, with 11 bases lining up with TRBD2. Germline V lookup: CDR1 SGHTS, CDR2 YDEGEE. Trimming took 2 bases from V and 7 from J; bases not matched to a gene: 5. The CDR3 totals 15 residues. The DNA of the CDR3 is TGTGCCAGCAGCTTCCGGGGACTAGCGGTAAATGAGCAGTTCTTC. Encoded protein: CASSFRGLAVNEQFF.

This clonotype was seen only a few times. This sequence joins TRBV6-5 and TRBJ1-3; D unclear. Per germline, CDR1 MNHEY and CDR2 SVGAGI. The CDR3 covers 17 residues. With 0 bases removed from V and 0 bases from J, the gap between germline ends came to 12 bases. Written as DNA, the CDR3 is TGTGCCAGCAGTTACTCGAACCGGGGTAACTCTGGAAACACCATATATTTT. Translation: CASSYSNRGNSGNTIYF.

The V and J genes are TRBV10-2 and TRBJ2-3, with D possibly called TRBD1 or TRBD2 (5 bases each). V was shortened by 6 bases and J by 0 bases, with 13 bases between the two germline ends. Germline V gene lookup returns CDR1 WSHSY and CDR2 SAAADI. The CDR3 has 15 amino acids. This chain's CDR3 is CASRDTSPSTDTQYF. CDR3 coding DNA: TGCGCCAGCAGGGACACTAGTCCTAGCACAGATACGCAGTATTTT.

There are a few counts of this clonotype. The V call is TRBV7-3, the J call TRBJ2-1, with 12 bases matching TRBD2. Germline values: CDR1 SGHTA, CDR2 FQGTGA. The V gene end was trimmed by 5 bases and the J gene end by 3 bases; junction bases not matched to a gene: 5. This CDR3 has 16 residues. The CDR3 here is CASSPGLAGNYNEQFF. The CDR3, as DNA: TGTGCCAGCAGCCCAGGACTAGCGGGAAACTACAATGAGCAGTTCTTC. Variable domain in full (rest from reference TRBV7-3 and TRBJ2-1): GAGVSQTPSNKVTEKGKYVELRCDPISGHTALYWYRQSLGQGPEFLIYFQGTGAADDSGLPNDRFFAVRPEGSVSTLKIQRTERGDSAVYLCASSPGLAGNYNEQFFGPGTRLTVL.

The chain combines TRBV7-2 with TRBJ1-4; TRBD1 might be the D (6 bases). The CDR3 totals 15 residues. Between the trimmed V and J ends, which lost 7 bases and 5 bases, there was a span of 17 bases. Germline V gives CDR1 SGHTA, CDR2 FQGNSA. In nucleotides, the CDR3 is TGTGCCAGCACCCTAGGGGGGGCAAGGAATGAAAAACTGTTTTTT. This translates into CASTLGGARNEKLFF.

The chain has TRBV18 and TRBJ2-2, with D possibly called TRBD1 or TRBD2 (5 bases each). V lost 6 bases and J 1 base, leaving 18 bases between the germline ends. CDR3 length equals 17 residues. Germline CDR1 is KGHSH and CDR2 is LQKENI. Here the CDR3 DNA reads TGTGCCAGCTCTTATCTAGCCGGGACGGGGAACACCGGGGAGCTGTTTTTT. The encoded protein is CASSYLAGTGNTGELFF.

This rearrangement joins TRBV7-2 to TRBJ1-2, with 9 bases fitting TRBD1. The CDR3 runs 16 residues. CDR1 is SGHTA and CDR2 is FQGNSA in the germline V gene. With V trimmed by 3 bases and J by 6 bases, 11 bases remained unmatched. CDR3 loop: CASSFQQGAAIDGYTF. The CDR3 DNA reads TGTGCCAGCAGCTTCCAACAGGGGGCGGCAATCGATGGCTACACCTTC. Full variable domain (outside the CDR3, taken from reference TRBV7-2 and TRBJ1-2): GAGVSQSPSNKVTEKGKDVELRCDPISGHTALYWYRQSLGQGLEFLIYFQGNSAPDKSGLPSDRFSAERTGGSVSTLTIQRTQQEDSAVYLCASSFQQGAAIDGYTFGSGTRLTVV.

This chain joins TRBV6-5 and TRBJ1-5; D unresolved. V gave up 0 bases and J gave up 4 bases, with 10 bases separating them. The CDR3 totals 15 residues. Germline V CDR1 and CDR2: MNHEY, SVGAGI. The DNA for the CDR3 is TGTGCCAGCAGTTACTCGGGCAGAACGAATCAGCCCCAGCATTTT. This encodes CASSYSGRTNQPQHF.

In its sample, this clonotype was seen many times. The chain joins TRBV12-3 or TRBV12-4 to TRBJ1-5; the D is unclear. V lost 2 bases and J 2 bases, leaving 4 bases between the germline ends. This CDR3 is built from 13 residues. The DNA for the CDR3 is TGTGCCAGCAGTTTAAGTGGCAATCAGCCCCAGCATTTT. Encoded protein: CASSLSGNQPQHF.

The rearrangement joins TRBV27 to TRBJ2-1; possible D gene TRBD1, 6 bases. The CDR3 runs 14 residues. The V and J ends lost 6 bases and 7 bases respectively, with 16 bases between them. CDR1 MNHEY and CDR2 SMNVEV come from the germline V gene (reference sequence). The chain's CDR3 is CASSPTWGRNEQFF. The CDR3 DNA sequence: TGTGCCAGCAGCCCGACCTGGGGGCGGAATGAGCAGTTCTTC.

Only a few counts were recorded for this clonotype. J is TRBJ2-2 and V is TRBV7-2; 8 nucleotides agree with TRBD2. Trimming cost V 8 bases and J 3 bases; bases outside gene matches: 5. The CDR3 totals 14 residues. Looked up from germline, CDR1 is SGHTA and CDR2 is FQGNSA. CDR3: CASGGLAYTGELFF. As DNA, the CDR3 is TGTGCCAGCGGCGGACTAGCCTACACCGGGGAGCTGTTTTTT.

This clonotype has at least ten counts. This chain connects TRBV12-3 or TRBV12-4 to TRBJ1-4; D gene uncertain. The CDR3 totals 14 residues. The V end lost 8 bases, the J end lost 0 bases, and 10 bases lay between the germline ends. DNA of the CDR3: TGTGCCAGCTCGTTCCGTGCAACTAATGAAAAACTGTTTTTT. As protein: CASSFRATNEKLFF.